This entry lists 8 T cell receptor beta chains sequenced from one sample in a study of blood T cell repertoires in COVID-19. TCRdb's copy holds only in-frame clones and misses some; the assay was immunoSEQ multiplex PCR. The sample has about 210,000 clones; about 88% are singletons. Sequenced input: peripheral blood. The receptor set was obtained from a man in his forties with acute or convalescent COVID-19.

This clone was seen a handful of times. The chain is built from TRBV4-1 and TRBJ2-7; TRBD1 matches 10 bases. The length of the CDR3 is 15 residues. The germline CDR1 and CDR2 sequences are MGHRA and YSYEKL. With 4 bases clipped from V and 2 bases from J, the junction kept 5 bases outside the gene matches. The CDR3 reads CASSLAGQGPYEQYF. DNA of the CDR3: TGCGCCAGCAGCCTCGCGGGACAGGGGCCCTACGAGCAGTACTTC.

V is TRBV6-2 or TRBV6-3 and J is TRBJ2-7; 7 nucleotides agree with TRBD2. CDR1 is MNHEY, CDR2 SVGEGT, per germline. The CDR3 is 14 amino acids. V lost 5 bases and J lost 3; bases outside the gene matches: 7. The CDR3 is CASSPGTTFYEQYF. For the CDR3, the DNA is TGTGCCAGCAGTCCCGGGACTACATTCTACGAGCAGTACTTC.

The chain recombines TRBV19 with TRBJ2-3; D unclear. V was clipped by 5 bases and J by 2 bases, with 11 bases between them. The germline gives CDR1 LNHDA, CDR2 SQIVND (reference sequence). The CDR3 is 14 amino acids. The CDR3 sequence is CASSLQTATDTQYF. DNA for the CDR3: TGTGCCAGTAGTCTCCAGACTGCCACAGATACGCAGTATTTT.

The V call is TRBV29-1, the J call TRBJ1-2; 8 nucleotides match TRBD1. The CDR3 loop spans 16 amino acids. Germline V CDR1 and CDR2: SQVTM, ANQGSEA. Trimming took 0 bases from V and 5 from J; bases not matched to a gene: 11. The CDR3 loop is CSVEDPNRQGRYGYTF. CDR3 nucleotides: TGCAGCGTTGAAGACCCTAACAGACAGGGGCGGTATGGCTACACCTTC.

This chain uses TRBV28 with TRBJ1-5; 7 nucleotides match TRBD1. J gave up 5 bases and V 5 bases, and 3 bases lay outside the gene matches. Germline V gene data show CDR1 as MDHEN and CDR2 as SYDVKM. The CDR3 contains 13 residues. The CDR3 loop is CASSPGTDQPQHF. The CDR3, as DNA: TGTGCCAGCAGTCCCGGGACAGATCAGCCCCAGCATTTT.

The J gene is TRBJ1-2, the V gene TRBV5-6; 7 bases are a match to TRBD1. This CDR3 has 13 residues. J gave up 7 bases and V 5 bases, and 8 bases lay outside the gene matches. Germline-derived CDR1 and CDR2 are SGHDT and YYEEEE. The CDR3 here is CASRQVGGLGYTF. The CDR3 coding sequence is TGTGCCAGCAGGCAGGTAGGGGGCCTTGGCTACACCTTC.

This chain uses TRBV4-3 with TRBJ1-2; 12 positions agree with TRBD1. Germline CDR1 is LGHNA and CDR2 is YSLEER. V shed 4 bases and J 4 bases; nucleotides not matched to a gene: 4. The CDR3 has 15 residues. For the CDR3, the DNA is TGCGCCAGCAGCCCCGGGACAGGGGGCGGCTATGGCTACACCTTC. Protein product: CASSPGTGGGYGYTF.

This clone was recorded a few times. The chain joins TRBV7-9 to TRBJ1-1; a possible D gene is TRBD1 (6 bases). This CDR3 spans 14 amino acids. Germline CDR1 is SEHNR and CDR2 is FQNEAQ (reference sequence). Trimming removed 5 bases from V and 2 bases from J, with 12 bases in between. CDR3: CASSAHRDNTEAFF. The CDR3 DNA reads TGTGCCAGCAGCGCCCACAGGGATAACACTGAAGCTTTCTTT.